Listed below are T cell receptor beta chains from one sample, sequenced in a study of shared T cell receptors in the human thymus. The method was immunoSEQ multiplex PCR; TCRdb's version includes in-frame clones alone and lacks a portion of them. Of 600,000 to 900,000 clones in the sample, 70% to 90% were seen once. A further study also used this sample, focusing on human thymus T cells.

Sequencing was carried out using thymocytes. These receptors were collected from a girl in the first two years of life with a congenital heart defect. Both conserved end residues are part of each CDR3. Each record gives: V gene, J gene, D gene, clone size, CDR3 DNA, CDR3 protein. The D gene is left open where the match is weak. Expanded clones get a size class; other rows say once, few or many, or leave the size out.

>TRBV14|TRBJ2-7|-|-
TGTGCCAGCAGCCAAATCCAGGGGCCTTGCGAGCAGTACTTC
CASSQIQGPCEQYF
>TRBV4-3|TRBJ1-2|-|-
TGCGCCAGCAGCCCCTCAGGTCCTTATGGCTACACCTTC
CASSPSGPYGYTF
>TRBV5-8|TRBJ1-1|-|-
TGTGCCAGCAGTCTCAAAAACCCACACAGAAACACTGAAGCTTTCTTT
CASSLKNPHRNTEAFF
>TRBV7-6|TRBJ2-2|TRBD1|-
TGTGCCAGCAGCCTAAGCCGGGACAGGGAGACCGGGGAGCTGTTTTTT
CASSLSRDRETGELFF
>TRBV28|TRBJ1-5|-|-
TGTGCCAGCAGTTTCCCAGGGCCCAATCAGCCCCAGCATTTT
CASSFPGPNQPQHF
>TRBV27|TRBJ1-1|TRBD1|-
TGTGCCAGCACGGTGAAGGGGGCGACCACTGAAGCTTTCTTT
CASTVKGATTEAFF
>TRBV10-2|TRBJ1-6|-|-
TGCGCCACCAGACAGTCTAATTCACCCCTCCACTTT
CATRQSNSPLHF
>TRBV5-1|TRBJ1-1|-|-
TGCGCCAGCAGCTTGAGGAACAGGGCTAGGGACACTGAAGCTTTCTTT
CASSLRNRARDTEAFF
>TRBV30|TRBJ1-3|-|-
TGTGCCTGGAGGGCCGGCAGGGCTGGAAACACCATATATTTT
CAWRAGRAGNTIYF
>TRBV2|TRBJ1-2|TRBD1|-
TGTGCCAGCAGTGGACTGACAGGGAACTATGGCTACACCTTC
CASSGLTGNYGYTF
>TRBV13|TRBJ1-6|-|-
TGTGCCAGCAGCTTGTGGAGATACGCGAATTCACCCCTCCACTTT
CASSLWRYANSPLHF
>TRBV19|TRBJ1-2|-|-
TGTGCCAGTAGCCTTGGACAGTTTGGCTACACCTTC
CASSLGQFGYTF
>TRBV11-2|TRBJ1-4|TRBD1|-
TGTGCCAGCAGCCCGGATAACAGGGGATTGTGGCCAACTAATGAAAAACTGTTTTTT
CASSPDNRGLWPTNEKLFF
>TRBV27|TRBJ1-6|TRBD1|-
TGTGCCAGCAGTTTAAGGAGGGGGCTCTATGGATCACCCCTCCACTTT
CASSLRRGLYGSPLHF
>TRBV29-1|TRBJ1-1|-|once
TGCAGCGTTGAGGAGGGGGGGACTGAAGCTTTCTTT
CSVEEGGTEAFF
>TRBV20-1|TRBJ2-1|-|-
TGCAGTGCTCGAGCAAACAATGAGCAGTTCTTC
CSARANNEQFF
>TRBV5-6|TRBJ2-7|-|-
TGTGCCAGCAGCCCTGGACAGCCAGTAGTCCGCGAGCAGTACTTC
CASSPGQPVVREQYF
>TRBV28|TRBJ2-7|TRBD2|-
TGTGCCAGCAGTTTTAGGGTGTCTAGCGGGACAGTGAAGGTTTGGTACGAGCAGTACTTC
CASSFRVSSGTVKVWYEQYF
>TRBV10-3|TRBJ1-2|TRBD1|-
TGTGCCATCAGTGAGGATCGGGACAGGCGGAGGTATGGCTACACCTTC
CAISEDRDRRRYGYTF
>TRBV7-6|TRBJ1-1|-|-
TGTGCCAGCAGCTTAAGTACGGACATTTGGACAGTGAACACTGAAGCTTTCTTT
CASSLSTDIWTVNTEAFF
>TRBV9|TRBJ1-6|-|-
TGTGCCAGCAGCGTATCCCAGGGACAAGACTCCGTGCATTCACCCCTCCACTTT
CASSVSQGQDSVHSPLHF
>TRBV5-1|TRBJ1-2|-|-
TGCGCCAGCAGCCTGTCCCGGCCAGGGCCCAGAAGTATCTATGGCTACGGCTACACCTTC
CASSLSRPGPRSIYGYGYTF
>TRBV18|TRBJ1-6|-|-
TGTGCCAGCTCACCAACCCAGGGTCGGAATTCACCCCTCCACTTT
CASSPTQGRNSPLHF
>TRBV5-3|TRBJ1-6|-|-
TGTGCCAGAAGCCCAACAGGGCCAGAGGCCTATAATTCCCCCCTCCACTTT
CARSPTGPEAYNSPLHF
>TRBV15|TRBJ2-1|-|-
TGTGCCACCGATAAGGACTACCGCTTTGGGGAGCAGTTCTTC
CATDKDYRFGEQFF
>TRBV9|TRBJ2-7|TRBD1|-
TGTGCCAGCAGCGTAGTCGGGACAGGCCATCTCTACGAGCAGTACTTC
CASSVVGTGHLYEQYF
>TRBV28|TRBJ2-7|-|-
TGTGCCAGCAGTTTCGGAGAACGACTAGGACAGGAGGCCTACGAGCAGTACTTC
CASSFGERLGQEAYEQYF
>TRBV5-6|TRBJ2-1|TRBD2|-
TGTGCCAGCAGCTCCCCGGGGGTAGCGGGGGGCGCATCCTACAATGAGCAGTTCTTC
CASSSPGVAGGASYNEQFF
>TRBV6-5|TRBJ1-2|TRBD1|-
TGTGCCAGCAGTTACTCGACCGTCCCAGGGGGAAATGGCTACACCTTC
CASSYSTVPGGNGYTF
>TRBV5-1|TRBJ1-1|TRBD1|few
TGCGCCAGCAGCCCCCTGCAGGGGGAGGTGAACACTGAAGCTTTCTTT
CASSPLQGEVNTEAFF
>TRBV6-4|TRBJ2-2|-|-
TGTGCCAGCAGTGACTCCGGGACAGGGGAGCTGTTTTTT
CASSDSGTGELFF
>TRBV6-5|TRBJ1-2|-|few
TGTGCCAGCAGTTACTTCATGACGGGGTTATATGGCTACACCTTC
CASSYFMTGLYGYTF
>TRBV5-6|TRBJ2-5|-|-
TGTGCCAGCAGCTTGGAGGGGGTCCGCCGCCAAGAGACCCAGTACTTC
CASSLEGVRRQETQYF
>TRBV5-1|TRBJ2-3|TRBD1|-
TGCGCCAGCAGCTTGGCCGCGGGACAGGGATTTATGGCCCGAAGCACAGATACGCAGTATTTT
CASSLAAGQGFMARSTDTQYF
>TRBV5-6|TRBJ2-3|TRBD1|-
TGTGCCAGCAGCTTGGGGACCGGGACAGGGCACACAGATACGCAGTATTTT
CASSLGTGTGHTDTQYF
>TRBV9|TRBJ1-5|-|-
TGTGCCAGCAGCGTAGGTTGGGGGCCGGGACAGCCCCAGCATTTT
CASSVGWGPGQPQHF
>TRBV25-1|TRBJ2-7|TRBD1|-
TGTGCCAGCAGCCCACCGATAACCGGGACAGGGAAACCCTACGAGCAGTACTTC
CASSPPITGTGKPYEQYF
>TRBV28|TRBJ2-3|TRBD2|-
TGTGCCAGCAGTTCCCAGTTCGGTAGCGGGGGGCCCAGCACAGATACGCAGTATTTT
CASSSQFGSGGPSTDTQYF
>TRBV10-3|TRBJ2-3|TRBD2|-
TGTGCCATCAGTGATACTAGCGGGGGGGCTCCTAGCACAGATACGCAGTATTTT
CAISDTSGGAPSTDTQYF
>TRBV10-3|TRBJ1-2|-|-
TGTGCCATCAGGGAAGGGGATGGCTACACCTTC
CAIREGDGYTF
>TRBV5-6|TRBJ1-1|-|-
TGTGCCAGCAGCTTTGGGGCGGGACCTGAAGCTTTCTTT
CASSFGAGPEAFF
>TRBV13|TRBJ1-4|TRBD1|few
TGTGCCAGCAGCCCTGGACAGGGGAGGAAAAAACTGTTTTTT
CASSPGQGRKKLFF
>TRBV7-9|TRBJ1-3|-|-
TGTGCCAGCAGCGAGTTACCCTCTGGAAACACCATATATTTT
CASSELPSGNTIYF
>TRBV6-1|TRBJ1-6|TRBD1|-
TGTGCCAGCAGTGAATACGAATACGGGGACAGCGTCACCTATAATTCACCCCTCCACTTT
CASSEYEYGDSVTYNSPLHF
>TRBV4-3|TRBJ2-7|-|-
TGCGCCAGCAGCCAAGATCGTCGGGGATTTTCTACCTACGAGCAGTACTTC
CASSQDRRGFSTYEQYF